Listed here is a single TCR beta chain. The CDR3 consists of 15 residues. The ends were cut back, 6 bases at V and 0 bases at J, with 11 bases in the middle. CDR1 is KGHSH and CDR2 is LQKENI in the germline V gene. This sample is drawn from a study of CD8+CD57+ T cells in acquired aplastic anemia. The sequenced patients had an expansion of CD8+CD57+ cells seen by flow cytometry. TCR beta VDJ combinations and CDR3 sequences were profiled from genomic DNA. Via MiXCR, TCRdb re-called the reads, giving one row per CDR3 protein. Of more than 95,000 distinct CDR3 sequences in the sample, nearly 40% were seen once.

The TCR comes from a human donor with aplastic anemia. The sequenced sample consisted of sorted CD4+, CD8+, or CD8+CD57+ T cells (not recorded which) from PBMCs. V usage is TRBV18 and J usage is TRBJ1-4, with no clear D. In DNA form, the CDR3 reads TGTGCCAGCTCCCCGGACGGTACAACTAATGAAAAACTGTTTTTT. Amino acid sequence: CASSPDGTTNEKLFF. The complete variable domain, with remaining parts taken from reference TRBV18 and TRBJ1-4, reads NAGVMQNPRHLVRRRGQEARLRCSPMKGHSHVYWYRQLPEEGLKFMVYLQKENIIDESGMPKERFSAEFPKEGPSILRIQQVVRGDSAAYFCASSPDGTTNEKLFFGSGTQLSVL.